A single sample gave rise to the 21 T cell receptor beta chains below, sequenced in a study of early T cells in non-severe SARS-CoV-2 infection. In TCRdb, the 5' RACE reads were re-called with MiXCR into one record per CDR3 protein. The repertoire has approximately 90,000 distinct CDR3 sequences, roughly 17% of them found once; the top ten carry 5.1%. The source material was whole blood, sampled at baseline. These receptors originate from an adult who was a healthcare worker with PCR-confirmed SARS-CoV-2 infection or an uninfected control (not recorded which).

In DNA form, the CDR3 reads TGTGCCAGCAGCCTCCTAAGCGGGACCTTGAATGAGCAGTTCTTC. Translated, it gives CASSLLSGTLNEQFF. The rearrangement joins TRBV7-9 to TRBJ2-1; 7 positions agree with TRBD2. V dropped 5 bases and J dropped 7; count of bases not matched to a gene: 11. This CDR3 spans 15 amino acids. Germline V gene sequence: CDR1 SEHNR, CDR2 FQNEAQ (reference sequence).

This clonotype has a handful of counts. CDR3 protein: CSATASGRINEQFF. The CDR3 DNA follows: TGCAGTGCTACAGCTAGCGGGAGGATTAATGAGCAGTTCTTC. V usage is TRBV20-1 and J usage is TRBJ2-1; 11 bases align to TRBD2. CDR3 length equals 14 residues. Germline lookup yields CDR1 DFQATT and CDR2 SNEGSKA (reference sequence). With 4 bases clipped from V and 7 bases from J, the junction kept 6 bases outside the gene matches.

The rearrangement links TRBV10-3 to TRBJ1-1, with D possibly being TRBD1 (5 bases). Per germline, CDR1 ENHRY and CDR2 SYGVKD. This CDR3 region has 13 residues. V was pared by 5 bases and J by 5 bases, with 12 bases between. As DNA, the CDR3 is TGTGCCATCAGTAAAGGGGTGCCGACTGAAGCTTTCTTT. It translates to CAISKGVPTEAFF.

This clonotype was observed at least ten times. This chain links TRBV7-9 with TRBJ2-7; D unclear. V gave up 5 bases and J gave up 5 bases, with 10 bases separating them. Germline lookup yields CDR1 SEHNR and CDR2 FQNEAQ (reference sequence). The CDR3 sequence is 12 residues long. CDR3 amino acids: CASSVVRHEQYF. The CDR3 bases are TGTGCCAGCAGCGTGGTGCGGCACGAGCAGTACTTC.

This clonotype was seen a handful of times. CDR3 DNA: TGTGCCAGCCGCCCGGGGGGACTTTCGATGGGCGGCTACACCTTC. Amino acid sequence: CASRPGGLSMGGYTF. J is TRBJ1-2 and V is TRBV27, with D perhaps TRBD1 (5 bases). The length of the CDR3 is 15 residues. Trimming took 8 bases from V and 8 from J, leaving 24 bases between them. Looked up from germline, CDR1 is MNHEY and CDR2 is SMNVEV (reference sequence).

The chain combines TRBV24-1 with TRBJ2-3; possibly TRBD2 for D (5 bases). Germline CDR1 and CDR2: KGHDR and SFDVKD. Trimming left V 3 bases short and J 3 bases short, with 9 bases between. The CDR3 length is 14 residues. The CDR3 spells CATSDPAETDTQYF. The CDR3 DNA is TGTGCCACCAGTGATCCAGCGGAAACAGATACGCAGTATTTT.

This clonotype was observed once. The rearrangement joins TRBV20-1 to TRBJ2-1; possibly TRBD2 for D (6 bases). V lost 6 bases and J 3 bases, leaving 12 bases between the germline ends. This CDR3 has 13 residues. Germline values: CDR1 DFQATT, CDR2 SNEGSKA (reference sequence). DNA of the CDR3: TGCAGTGCCGTTGAGACTAGCTACAATGAGCAGTTCTTC. Protein sequence: CSAVETSYNEQFF.

This clonotype appeared many times. The chain employs TRBV29-1 and TRBJ2-3, with unresolved D. Germline CDR1 and CDR2: SQVTM and ANQGSEA. The CDR3 has 12 amino acids. Trimming shortened V by 1 base and J by 0 bases, and 2 bases separated the two germline ends. Written as DNA, the CDR3 is TGCAGCGTTGAAGTAAGCACAGATACGCAGTATTTT. This translates into CSVEVSTDTQYF.

This clonotype was counted only a few times. V is TRBV29-1 and J is TRBJ1-1, with 7 bases aligning to TRBD1. J gave up 5 bases and V 6 bases, and 3 bases lay outside the gene matches. CDR3 length equals 11 residues. Germline V gene data show CDR1 as SQVTM and CDR2 as ANQGSEA. The CDR3 loop is CSVGGQTEAFF. CDR3 bases: TGCAGCGTGGGGGGACAGACTGAAGCTTTCTTT.

V is TRBV1 and J is TRBJ2-2; the table's D call, TRBD2, has no DNA check behind it. TRBV1 is marked as a pseudogene. The CDR3 has 12 residues. The CDR3 sequence is CTRGEVTGELFF. The DNA of the CDR3 is TGCACCAGGGGAGAGGTCACCGGGGAGCTGTTTTTT.

The chain joins TRBV6-1 to TRBJ1-6; TRBD1 aligns across 9 bases. The length of the CDR3 is 15 residues. Germline-derived CDR1 and CDR2 are MNHNS and SASEGT. V lost 0 bases, J lost 9 bases, and 3 bases stayed unmatched. In nucleotides, the CDR3 is TGTGCCAGCAGTGAAGCGGGACAGGGAGGTTCACCCCTCCACTTT. Its translation is CASSEAGQGGSPLHF.

In this sample, this clonotype turned up many times. This chain links TRBV7-2 with TRBJ1-4, with 7 bases identical to TRBD1. With 1 base clipped from V and 10 bases from J, the junction kept 12 bases outside the gene matches. Germline V CDR1 and CDR2: SGHTA, FQGNSA. CDR3 length equals 16 residues. The CDR3 DNA follows: TGTGCCAGCAGCTTAGGCCTTCGGACAGGAAGCGTAAAACTGTTTTTT. Amino acids: CASSLGLRTGSVKLFF.

This clonotype was picked up a small number of times. This chain connects TRBV20-1 to TRBJ2-1, with D hard to call. In germline, CDR1 is DFQATT, CDR2 SNEGSKA (reference sequence). Trimming removed 2 bases from V and 2 bases from J, with 10 bases in between. The CDR3 sequence is 14 residues long. This CDR3 is CSARKQLPYNEQFF. The CDR3 DNA reads TGCAGTGCTAGAAAACAGCTCCCCTACAATGAGCAGTTCTTC.

This rearrangement joins TRBV20-1 to TRBJ2-2, with D hard to call. The CDR3 contains 16 residues. V was pared by 6 bases and J by 0 bases, with 17 bases between. In germline, CDR1 is DFQATT, CDR2 SNEGSKA (reference sequence). The chain's CDR3 is CSARNPDWANTGELFF. As DNA, the CDR3 is TGCAGTGCCCGGAACCCCGACTGGGCGAACACCGGGGAGCTGTTTTTT.

This clonotype was counted a few times. The chain links TRBV11-2 to TRBJ2-2; D is unclear. Trimming removed 5 bases from V and 8 bases from J, with 15 bases in between. The germline CDR1 and CDR2 sequences are SGHAT and FQNNGV. The CDR3 runs 14 residues. The CDR3 nucleotides read TGTGCCAGCAGCCAAGGACCTCTCAGGGGGGAGCTGTTTTTT. It translates to CASSQGPLRGELFF.

This clonotype has a count of ten or more. The CDR3 DNA reads TGCGCCAGCAGCCTGGCGGGGACAATGTCGGACGAGCAGTACTTC. It yields the protein CASSLAGTMSDEQYF. The chain combines TRBV5-1 with TRBJ2-7, with D perhaps being TRBD1 or TRBD2 (6 bases each). Per germline, CDR1 SGHRS and CDR2 YFSETQ. This CDR3 has 15 amino acids. V dropped 4 bases and J dropped 5 bases, with 19 bases sitting between them.

This clonotype was observed a handful of times. V is TRBV28 and J is TRBJ1-3; D is undetermined. The germline V gene encodes CDR1 MDHEN and CDR2 SYDVKM. CDR3 size: 14 residues. Between the trimmed V and J ends, which lost 7 bases and 2 bases, there was a span of 12 bases. The CDR3 is CASTNSVTGNTIYF. Here the CDR3 DNA reads TGTGCCAGCACCAACAGCGTCACTGGAAACACCATATATTTT.

This clonotype was seen a few times. V and J are TRBV3-1 and TRBJ2-7, with D unresolved. This CDR3 has 12 amino acids. V was cut by 6 bases and J by 6 bases, with 12 bases left in between. CDR1 and CDR2 from the germline V gene are LGHDT and YNNKEL (reference sequence). For the CDR3, the DNA is TGTGCCAGCAGTCCCAGACGCGGCGAGCAGTACTTC. Encoded protein: CASSPRRGEQYF.

This clonotype has only a few counts. The V call is TRBV28, the J call TRBJ2-4; 13 nucleotides agree with TRBD2. The germline gives CDR1 MDHEN, CDR2 SYDVKM. The CDR3 length is 17 residues. V was pared by 11 bases and J by 0 bases, with 10 bases of the junction left unmatched. CDR3 nucleotides: TGTGCCTCCAGGGGACTAGCGGGGACGCTAGCCAAAAACATTCAGTACTTC. It specifies CASRGLAGTLAKNIQYF.

The CDR3 sequence: CSYRDFYEQYF. CDR3 in DNA: TGCAGTTACAGGGATTTTTACGAGCAGTACTTC. This sequence joins TRBV29-1 and TRBJ2-7, with a possible D match to TRBD1 (6 bases). The germline V gene encodes CDR1 SQVTM and CDR2 ANQGSEA. The CDR3 spans 11 residues.

This chain uses TRBV2 with TRBJ2-7, with D possibly matching TRBD2 (5 bases). This CDR3 comprises 11 residues. V lost 8 bases to trimming and J lost 6 bases, with 11 bases between them. Per the germline V gene, CDR1 is SNHLY and CDR2 is FYNNEI. The DNA for the CDR3 is TGTGCCAGCCACCAAGGAGGCGAGCAGTACTTC. Its translation is CASHQGGEQYF.